The clone carrying this T cell receptor (beta chain) has only a few counts. Its antigen remains unidentified. The ends were cut back, 4 bases at V and 6 bases at J, with 26 bases in the middle. From germline, CDR1 is SGHRS and CDR2 YFSETQ. This CDR3 has 17 amino acids. The data belong to a study of pediatric ulcerative colitis. Study-wide results and caveats: Some T cells in rectal biopsies may come from blood, especially with overt colitis.

Rectal tissue came from one to two pinch biopsies taken at colonoscopy. The assay was immunoSEQ multiplex PCR, and TCRdb's table has in-frame clones only and misses some. This table holds about 37,000 clones, 75% found once. Source material: gut tissue. The chain has TRBV5-1 and TRBJ2-7; D is possibly TRBD1 (6 bases). This sequence was found in a boy between 10 and 17 years old with severe ulcerative colitis. This CDR3 is CASSPDGGRVGLSEQYF. Written as DNA, the CDR3 is TGCGCCAGCAGCCCGGATGGGGGCAGGGTTGGTCTCTCCGAGCAGTACTTC.